The rows below give T cell receptor beta chains drawn from one sample of a study of blood T cells in healthy people across ages. TCRdb reprocessed the 5' RACE reads with MiXCR, giving one entry per CDR3 protein. There are about 730,000 distinct CDR3 sequences in the sample; around 40% occur only once, and less than 25% lies in the top ten. The sequenced sample consisted of blood. The receptor set was obtained from a woman between 55 and 75 years old in good health. The CDR3 runs from the conserved cysteine through the conserved F or W. The order of the fields is D gene, V gene, J gene, clone size, CDR3 protein, CDR3 DNA. A D gene is named only where the DNA matches it firmly. Clone size, where shown, is once, few, many, or a class for clones that have expanded.

>NA|TRBV9|TRBJ2-5|NA
CASSVVVQPPGEQYF
TGTGCCAGCAGCGTAGTTGTCCAACCCCCAGGAGAGCAGTACTTC
>NA|TRBV20-1|TRBJ2-7|NA
CSAQGEGSEQYF
TGCAGTGCCCAGGGGGAGGGTAGCGAGCAGTACTTC
>NA|TRBV4-2|TRBJ2-5|NA
CASSQDQRIQETQYF
TGTGCCAGCAGCCAAGATCAACGGATCCAAGAGACCCAGTACTTC
>NA|TRBV7-3|TRBJ2-5|few
CASSLKGQPQETQYF
TGTGCCAGCAGCTTAAAGGGTCAGCCTCAGGAGACCCAGTACTTC
>NA|TRBV27|TRBJ2-1|once
CASNEQFF
TGTGCCAGCAACGAGCAGTTCTTC
>NA|TRBV20-1|TRBJ2-1|few
CSARDAGGAHNEQFF
TGCAGTGCTAGAGATGCAGGGGGGGCTCACAATGAGCAGTTCTTC
>NA|TRBV9|TRBJ2-5|NA
CASSEGASGQTRETQYF
TGTGCCAGCAGCGAGGGGGCTAGCGGCCAAACTCGAGAGACCCAGTACTTC
>TRBD2|TRBV20-1|TRBJ2-1|NA
CSARDLAGLGANEQFF
TGCAGTGCTAGAGATTTAGCGGGACTGGGAGCAAATGAGCAGTTCTTC
>NA|TRBV20-1|TRBJ2-7|few
CSASSPSYNEQYF
TGCAGTGCTAGTTCCCCGTCCTACAATGAGCAGTACTTC
>NA|TRBV20-1|TRBJ2-5|few
CSASELKLGETQYF
TGCAGTGCTAGCGAACTAAAACTCGGAGAGACCCAGTACTTC